The sequence of this T cell receptor (beta chain) was determined in a study of T-cell memory formation after mild COVID-19. CDR3 length: 13 residues. The V gene end was trimmed by 8 bases and the J gene end by 3 bases; junction bases not matched to a gene: 7. Germline CDR1 and CDR2: MGHDK and SYGVNS. This clonotype has more than one count but fewer than ten. Each CDR3 protein gets one entry after TCRdb re-called the 5' RACE reads with MiXCR. The data contain roughly 99,000 distinct CDR3 sequences, roughly 14% of them seen just once; the ten biggest clones take up approximately 43%. The receptor was isolated from a man younger than 30 who had mild COVID-19 (a few samples of this study predate the infection). Cell type and time point are not known. The chain couples TRBV25-1 to TRBJ2-7, with 7 bases that match TRBD1. Material for sequencing was PBMCs or a T cell subset sorted from them (not recorded which). This chain's CDR3 is CASEPWDSYEQYF. In nucleotides, the CDR3 is TGTGCCAGCGAACCTTGGGACAGCTACGAGCAGTACTTC.